This TCR beta chain comes out of a study of CD8 T cells in ankylosing spondylitis. Notes on the study in general: Seemingly characteristic of ankylosing spondylitis blood was a TCR beta motif consisting of about 8 highly homologous variants. The clones that were linked to disease were reported to be significantly enriched in matched synovial fluid samples from ankylosing spondylitis patients.

Molecular-barcoded quantitative 5'-RACE produced these TCR beta libraries. Via MiXCR, TCRdb re-called the 5' RACE reads, giving one row per CDR3 protein. The sample has about 750,000 distinct CDR3 sequences, over 15% seen once. Turning to this clonotype: Antigen unknown.

Looked up from germline, CDR1 is SGHRS and CDR2 is YFSETQ. The CDR3 runs to 13 residues. The V end was cut by 2 bases, the J end by 4 bases, with 9 bases between. The receptor's source is a male donor with ankylosing spondylitis. The chain uses TRBV5-1 and TRBJ1-1; D uncertain. The sequenced material came from blood, either unsorted or a sorted T cell fraction (not recorded which). CDR3 amino acids: CASSLLVSTEAFF. In nucleotides, the CDR3 is TGCGCCAGCAGCTTATTGGTGAGCACTGAAGCTTTCTTT. The variable domain in full, with the rest retrieved from reference TRBV5-1 and TRBJ1-1, is KAGVTQTPRYLIKTRGQQVTLSCSPISGHRSVSWYQQTPGQGLQFLFEYFSETQRNKGNFPGRFSGRQFSNSRSEMNVSTLELGDSALYLCASSLLVSTEAFFGQGTRLTVV.